A selection of T cell receptor beta chains follows, all from one sample in a study of OX40 agonist ivuxolimab in advanced cancers. The repertoire was sequenced with immunoSEQ multiplex PCR; TCRdb's copy has only in-frame clones and lacks some. This sample yields tens of thousands of clones, of which 84% are seen a single time; around 0.78% belongs to the top ten. Sequencing was performed on CD4+ or CD8+ T cells sorted from blood, taken in a trial of the OX40 agonist ivuxolimab. All receptors derive from an adult with an advanced solid tumor such as melanoma, head and neck, liver or kidney cancer. Both conserved end residues are part of each CDR3. The D gene is left open where the match is weak. The size entry is marked missing in some rows and otherwise reads once, few, many or a size class.

clone_size d_call j_call v_call cdr3_aa cdr3_nt
once TRBD1 TRBJ2-1 TRBV30 CAWSVKGAIGEQFF TGTGCCTGGAGTGTAAAGGGGGCGATCGGTGAGCAGTTCTTC
once - TRBJ1-1 TRBV15 CATSRLAKTEAFF TGTGCCACCAGCAGATTGGCAAAAACTGAAGCTTTCTTT
- - TRBJ1-4 TRBV7-9 CASSLYFATNEKLFF TGTGCCAGCAGCCTTTATTTCGCAACTAATGAAAAACTGTTTTTT
- TRBD1 TRBJ1-2 TRBV7-9 CASSLGGGSGYGYTF TGTGCCAGCAGCTTAGGAGGGGGCTCGGGCTATGGCTACACCTTC
once - TRBJ2-7 TRBV5-1 CASSLGTSGRITYEQYF TGCGCCAGCAGCTTGGGCACTTCGGGCAGAATAACCTACGAGCAGTACTTC
many TRBD1 TRBJ1-1 TRBV7-3 CASSLDRVNTEAFF TGTGCCAGCAGCTTGGACAGGGTGAACACTGAAGCTTTCTTT
- - TRBJ2-3 TRBV4-1 CASSQESAAHTQYF TGCGCCAGCAGCCAAGAGTCGGCAGCTCATACGCAGTATTTT
- - TRBJ2-5 TRBV6-6 CASAYQETQYF TGTGCCAGCGCGTACCAAGAGACCCAGTACTTC
- TRBD1 TRBJ2-5 TRBV4-1 CASSKYHGGGQGVRETQYF TGCGCCAGCAGCAAATACCACGGCGGGGGACAGGGGGTCAGGGAGACCCAGTACTTC
- - TRBJ1-1 TRBV5-5 CASSRLEITEAFF TGTGCCAGCAGCCGACTGGAAATCACTGAAGCTTTCTTT
- - TRBJ2-2 TRBV19 CASSIEGLTGELFF TGTGCCAGTAGTATAGAGGGCTTAACCGGGGAGCTGTTTTTT
few - TRBJ1-1 TRBV28 CASSWGTSGVTEAFF TGTGCCAGCAGCTGGGGGACATCCGGTGTGACTGAAGCTTTCTTT
- - TRBJ2-7 TRBV19 CASSIDLDRGEQYF TGTGCCAGTAGTATAGATCTGGACCGCGGGGAGCAGTACTTC
- - TRBJ2-3 TRBV27 CASSLGRVSDTQYF TGTGCCAGCAGTTTAGGCAGGGTTTCAGATACGCAGTATTTT
- TRBD1 TRBJ1-5 TRBV7-8 CASSLQGGYSNQPQHF TGTGCCAGCAGCCTCCAGGGGGGTTATAGCAATCAGCCCCAGCATTTT
- - TRBJ2-1 TRBV7-8 CASSLAHGRGPTHNEQFF TGTGCCAGCAGCTTAGCGCATGGACGGGGGCCAACCCACAATGAGCAGTTCTTC
- - TRBJ2-3 TRBV9 CASSVQGVPSTDTQYF TGTGCCAGCAGCGTGCAGGGAGTCCCCTCCACAGATACGCAGTATTTT
once - TRBJ2-7 TRBV4-3 CASSQDRGIGDIHYEQYF TGCGCCAGCAGCCAAGATAGAGGTATAGGGGACATCCACTACGAGCAGTACTTC
- TRBD2 TRBJ2-3 TRBV10-2 CASGGLARRADTQYF TGCGCCAGCGGGGGACTAGCGAGGAGAGCAGATACGCAGTATTTT
- - TRBJ2-3 TRBV5-1 CASSLALTGWTDTQYF TGCGCCAGCAGCTTGGCCCTTACGGGGTGGACGGATACGCAGTATTTT
- TRBD2 TRBJ2-7 TRBV11-2 CASSRGASGLQRNEQYF TGTGCCAGCAGCCGAGGGGCTAGCGGCCTTCAGAGAAACGAGCAGTACTTC
- - TRBJ1-3 TRBV2 CASAPGRSGNTIYF TGTGCCAGCGCACCAGGACGCTCTGGAAACACCATATATTTT
- - TRBJ2-6 TRBV9 CASSIPSGANVLTF TGTGCCAGCAGCATCCCCTCTGGGGCCAACGTCCTGACTTTC
- - TRBJ1-1 TRBV19 CASSIGSGGMNTEAFF TGTGCCAGTAGTATAGGATCCGGGGGGATGAACACTGAAGCTTTCTTT
few - TRBJ1-5 TRBV19 CASSTDSYQPQHF TGTGCCAGTAGTACCGACAGTTATCAGCCCCAGCATTTT
- - TRBJ2-1 TRBV6-5 CASSLRGRFDEQFF TGTGCCAGCTCCCTAAGGGGGAGATTCGATGAGCAGTTCTTC
- TRBD1 TRBJ2-2 TRBV4-3 CASSPSFGTGSTGELFF TGCGCCAGCAGCCCTAGCTTTGGGACAGGGAGCACCGGGGAGCTGTTTTTT
- TRBD1 TRBJ2-7 TRBV7-8 CASSSVTGGRYEQYF TGTGCCAGCAGCTCAGTAACAGGGGGACGCTACGAGCAGTACTTC
- - TRBJ1-5 TRBV28 CASSLWVNQPQHF TGTGCCAGCAGTTTATGGGTCAATCAGCCCCAGCATTTT
- - TRBJ2-5 TRBV6-6 CASSSGAGGETQYF TGTGCCAGCAGTTCCGGGGCCGGAGGAGAGACCCAGTACTTC
- TRBD2 TRBJ2-1 TRBV2 CASSERRGGNNEQFF TGTGCCAGCAGTGAGAGGCGGGGGGGGAACAATGAGCAGTTCTTC
- - TRBJ1-1 TRBV6-6 CASSQGGGSLGTEAFF TGTGCCAGCAGTCAGGGTGGGGGAAGTCTGGGTACTGAAGCTTTCTTT
- - TRBJ2-5 TRBV7-8 CASSPQRGVETQYF TGTGCCAGCAGCCCACAGAGGGGGGTAGAGACCCAGTACTTC
once TRBD2 TRBJ2-3 TRBV5-6 CASSWREGADTQYF TGTGCCAGCAGCTGGCGGGAGGGCGCAGATACGCAGTATTTT
once TRBD1 TRBJ2-1 TRBV5-1 CASSQGGRGNEQFF TGCGCCAGCAGCCAAGGGGGCAGGGGCAATGAGCAGTTCTTC
- TRBD2 TRBJ2-3 TRBV7-3 CASSLNSGDTQYF TGTGCCAGCAGCCTCAATAGCGGGGATACGCAGTATTTT
- TRBD1 TRBJ1-5 TRBV19 CASSIRNRGFQPQHF TGTGCCAGTAGTATAAGGAACAGGGGATTCCAGCCCCAGCATTTT